This TCR beta chain was identified in a study of blood T cell repertoires in COVID-19. Study-level information: Acute and convalescent COVID-19 samples came from the United States, Italy and Spain. Nucleic acid was either cDNA or gDNA, and it came from T cells, B-cell-depleted T cells, or PBMCs.

As handled by the study authors: Estimates of nucleated cell counts were drawn from the amplification of reference gene primers. Profiled with immunoSEQ multiplex PCR; TCRdb holds only in-frame clones, not every one. V, J and clone size reflect that table, while D and trimming were determined from the DNA. The table includes a few hundred thousand clones, 65% to 90% detected once. The CDR3 contains 18 residues. V lost 3 bases, J lost 7 bases, and 15 bases stayed unmatched. Germline loops: CDR1 LNHDA, CDR2 SQIVND (reference sequence). Sequenced material: peripheral blood. The TCR was taken from a human donor in a cohort sampled during active COVID-19. The V and J genes are TRBV19 and TRBJ2-1; the match to TRBD2 covers 10 bases. The CDR3 DNA follows: TGTGCCAGTAGTATTTCATCCCCCGGTAGCGGGGGGCGAAATGAGCAGTTCTTC. It encodes CASSISSPGSGGRNEQFF.